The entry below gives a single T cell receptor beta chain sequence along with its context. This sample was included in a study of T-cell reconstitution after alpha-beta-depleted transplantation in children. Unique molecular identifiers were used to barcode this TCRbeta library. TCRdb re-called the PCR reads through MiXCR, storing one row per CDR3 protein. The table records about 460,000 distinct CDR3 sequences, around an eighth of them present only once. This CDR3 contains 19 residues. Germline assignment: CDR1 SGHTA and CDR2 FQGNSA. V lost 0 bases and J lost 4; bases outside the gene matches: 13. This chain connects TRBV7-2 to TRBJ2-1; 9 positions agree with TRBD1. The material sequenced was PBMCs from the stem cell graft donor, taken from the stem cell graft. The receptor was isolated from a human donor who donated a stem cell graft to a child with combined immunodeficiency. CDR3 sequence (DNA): TGTGCCAGCAGCTTAGCAACTCACAGGGGGCGCACAGGGTACAATGAGCAGTTCTTC. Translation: CASSLATHRGRTGYNEQFF.